This T cell receptor beta chain was captured by sequencing in a study of blood T cell repertoires in COVID-19. Study overall: Whether acute or convalescent, the COVID-19 samples came from the United States, Italy and Spain.

As originally analysed: Amplified reference gene primers provided the basis for estimating nucleated cell counts. Libraries were prepared by immunoSEQ multiplex PCR; TCRdb keeps only in-frame clonotypes and omits some of them. The DNA gave D and trimming, while V, J and clone size come from that table. The sample carries about 78,000 clones, less than 90% recorded once. The receptor comes from a middle-aged man with acute or convalescent COVID-19. The sample consisted of peripheral blood.

The CDR3 sequence: CATSDNREGETQYF. CDR3 sequence (DNA): TGTGCCACCAGTGACAACAGGGAGGGGGAGACCCAGTACTTC. The V gene is TRBV24-1, the J gene TRBJ2-5, with D tentatively TRBD2 (7 bases). In germline, CDR1 is KGHDR, CDR2 SFDVKD. CDR3 length: 14 residues. V was cut by 4 bases and J by 5 bases, with 13 bases left in between.